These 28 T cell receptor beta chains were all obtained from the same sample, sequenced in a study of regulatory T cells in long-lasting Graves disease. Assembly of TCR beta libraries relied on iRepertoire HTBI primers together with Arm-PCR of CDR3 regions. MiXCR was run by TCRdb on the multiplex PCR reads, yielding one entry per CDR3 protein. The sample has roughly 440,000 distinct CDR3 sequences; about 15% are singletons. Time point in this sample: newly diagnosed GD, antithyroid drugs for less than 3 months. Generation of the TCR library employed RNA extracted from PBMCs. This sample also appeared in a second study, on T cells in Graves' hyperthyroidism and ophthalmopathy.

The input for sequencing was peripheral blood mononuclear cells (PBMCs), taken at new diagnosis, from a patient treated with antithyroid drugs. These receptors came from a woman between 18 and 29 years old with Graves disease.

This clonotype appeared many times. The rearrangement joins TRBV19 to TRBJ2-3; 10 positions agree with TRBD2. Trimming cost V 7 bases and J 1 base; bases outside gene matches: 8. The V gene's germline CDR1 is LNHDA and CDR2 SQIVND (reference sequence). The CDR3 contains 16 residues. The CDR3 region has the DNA TGTGCCAGTACCCCGTTTGGGACTAGCGGCACAGATACGCAGTATTTT. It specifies CASTPFGTSGTDTQYF. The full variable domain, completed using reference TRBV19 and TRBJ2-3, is DGGITQSPKYLFRKEGQNVTLSCEQNLNHDAMYWYRQDPGQGLRLIYYSQIVNDFQKGDIAEGYSVSREKKESFPLTVTSAQKNPTAFYLCASTPFGTSGTDTQYFGPGTRLTVL.

DNA of the CDR3: TGCAGTGCTAATAGACCCGAGGGTAGCACAGATACGCAGTATTTT. The encoded protein is CSANRPEGSTDTQYF. The rearrangement uses TRBV20-1 and TRBJ2-3, with D perhaps TRBD2 (5 bases). CDR3 length equals 15 residues. V lost 4 bases to trimming and J lost 0 bases, with 14 bases between them. Germline V gene lookup returns CDR1 DFQATT and CDR2 SNEGSKA (reference sequence).

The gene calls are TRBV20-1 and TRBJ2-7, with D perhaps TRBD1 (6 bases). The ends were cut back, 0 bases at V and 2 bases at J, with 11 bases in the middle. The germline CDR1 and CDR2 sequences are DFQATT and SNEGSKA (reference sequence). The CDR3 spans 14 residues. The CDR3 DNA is TGCAGTGCTAGAGACCGGGACAAGCCCTACGAGCAGTACTTC. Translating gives CSARDRDKPYEQYF.

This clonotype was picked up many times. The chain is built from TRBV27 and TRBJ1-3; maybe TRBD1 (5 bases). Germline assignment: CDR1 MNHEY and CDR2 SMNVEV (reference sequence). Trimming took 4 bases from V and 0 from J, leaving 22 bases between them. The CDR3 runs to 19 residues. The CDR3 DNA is TGTGCCAGCAGTTCAATTCCAGTTCCCGGGACCGCCTCTGGAAACACCATATATTTT. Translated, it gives CASSSIPVPGTASGNTIYF.

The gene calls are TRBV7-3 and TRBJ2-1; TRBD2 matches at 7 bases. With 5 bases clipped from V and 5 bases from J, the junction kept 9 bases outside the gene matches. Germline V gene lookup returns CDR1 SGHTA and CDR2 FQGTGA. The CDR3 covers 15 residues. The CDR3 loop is CASSPLAAAHNEQFF. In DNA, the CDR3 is TGTGCCAGCAGCCCCCTAGCGGCAGCCCACAATGAGCAGTTCTTC.

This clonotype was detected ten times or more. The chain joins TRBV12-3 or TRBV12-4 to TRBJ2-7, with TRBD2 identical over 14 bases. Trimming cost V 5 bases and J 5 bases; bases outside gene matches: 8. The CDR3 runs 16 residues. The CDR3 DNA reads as TGTGCCAGCAGTCCCATAGGGGGACTAGCGGGAGACGAGCAGTACTTC. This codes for CASSPIGGLAGDEQYF.

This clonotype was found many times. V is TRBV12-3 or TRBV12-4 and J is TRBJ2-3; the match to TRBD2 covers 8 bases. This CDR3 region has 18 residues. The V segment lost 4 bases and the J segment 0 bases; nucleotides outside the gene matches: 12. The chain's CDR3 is CASSWVAGGPPSTDTQYF. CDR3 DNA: TGTGCCAGCAGTTGGGTGGCGGGAGGACCTCCTAGCACAGATACGCAGTATTTT.

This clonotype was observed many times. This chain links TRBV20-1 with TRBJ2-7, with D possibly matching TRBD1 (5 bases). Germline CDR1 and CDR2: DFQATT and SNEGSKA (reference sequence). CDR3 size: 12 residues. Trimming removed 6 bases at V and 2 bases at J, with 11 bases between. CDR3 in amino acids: CSAETVAYEQYF. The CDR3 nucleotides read TGCAGTGCCGAGACAGTTGCCTACGAGCAGTACTTC.

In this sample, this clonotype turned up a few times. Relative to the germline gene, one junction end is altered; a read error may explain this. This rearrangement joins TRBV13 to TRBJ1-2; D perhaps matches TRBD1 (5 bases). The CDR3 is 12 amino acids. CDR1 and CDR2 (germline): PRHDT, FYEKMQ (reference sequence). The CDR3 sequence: CASSPLNRDPDF. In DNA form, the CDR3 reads TGTGCCAGCAGCCCCCTGAACCGGGACCCGGACTTC.

The DNA for the CDR3 is TGTGCCAGCAGACGAGGACAGGGAGGATACGAGCAGTACTTC. This sequence encodes CASRRGQGGYEQYF. The gene calls are TRBV6-1 and TRBJ2-7; 8 bases map to TRBD1. V shed 6 bases and J 4 bases; nucleotides not matched to a gene: 8. The CDR3 has 14 residues. The germline V gene has CDR1 MNHNS and CDR2 SASEGT.

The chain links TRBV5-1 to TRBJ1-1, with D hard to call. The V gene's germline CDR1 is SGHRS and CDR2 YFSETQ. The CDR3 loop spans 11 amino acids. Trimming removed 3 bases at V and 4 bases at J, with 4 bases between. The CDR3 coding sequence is TGCGCCAGCAGCTCTCTCACTGAAGCTTTCTTT. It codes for CASSSLTEAFF.

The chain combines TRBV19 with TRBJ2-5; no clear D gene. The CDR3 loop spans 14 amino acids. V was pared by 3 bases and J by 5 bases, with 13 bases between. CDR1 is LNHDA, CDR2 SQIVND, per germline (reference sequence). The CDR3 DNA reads TGTGCCAGTAGTATGGAACGAGTAGGGGAGACCCAGTACTTC. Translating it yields CASSMERVGETQYF.

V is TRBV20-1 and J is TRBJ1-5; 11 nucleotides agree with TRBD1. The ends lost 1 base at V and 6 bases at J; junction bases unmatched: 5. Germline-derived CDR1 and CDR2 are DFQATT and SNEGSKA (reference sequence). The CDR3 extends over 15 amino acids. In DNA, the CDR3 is TGCAGTGCTAGAGCCGGGACAGGGGGTCGTCAGCCCCAGCATTTT. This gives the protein CSARAGTGGRQPQHF.

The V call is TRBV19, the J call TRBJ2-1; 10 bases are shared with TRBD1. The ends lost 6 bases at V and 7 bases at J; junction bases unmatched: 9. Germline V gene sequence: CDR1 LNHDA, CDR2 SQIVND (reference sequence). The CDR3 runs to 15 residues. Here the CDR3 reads CASSRGTGEMNEQFF. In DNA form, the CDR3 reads TGTGCCAGTAGCCGCGGGACAGGGGAGATGAATGAGCAGTTCTTC.

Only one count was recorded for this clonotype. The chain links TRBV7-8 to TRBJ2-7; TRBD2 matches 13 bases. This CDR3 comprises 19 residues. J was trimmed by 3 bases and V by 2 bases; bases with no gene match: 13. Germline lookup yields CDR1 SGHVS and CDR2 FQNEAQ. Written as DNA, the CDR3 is TGTGCCAGCAGCTTAAGGCGCTTCGGGACTAGCGGGAATAACTACGAGCAGTACTTC. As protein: CASSLRRFGTSGNNYEQYF.

The CDR3 DNA is TGTGCCAGCAGCCAAGTTCGTTACGAGCAGTACTTC. It translates to CASSQVRYEQYF. This rearrangement joins TRBV3-1 to TRBJ2-7; D ambiguous. The CDR3 loop spans 12 amino acids. Germline V CDR1 and CDR2: LGHDT, YNNKEL (reference sequence). V lost 1 base and J 4 bases, leaving 5 bases between the germline ends.

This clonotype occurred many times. CDR3 protein: CASSERTGQQFF. The CDR3 region has the DNA TGTGCCAGCAGTGAAAGGACAGGCCAGCAGTTCTTC. V is TRBV2 and J is TRBJ2-1; 7 bases fit TRBD1. This CDR3 has 12 residues. The V segment lost 2 bases and the J segment 11 bases; nucleotides outside the gene matches: 3. The V gene's germline CDR1 is SNHLY and CDR2 FYNNEI.

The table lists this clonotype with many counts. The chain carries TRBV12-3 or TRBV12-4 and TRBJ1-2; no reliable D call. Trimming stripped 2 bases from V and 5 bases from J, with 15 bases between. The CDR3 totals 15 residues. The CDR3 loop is CASSLSPPERYGYTF. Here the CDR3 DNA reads TGTGCCAGCAGTTTATCCCCCCCTGAGCGTTATGGCTACACCTTC.

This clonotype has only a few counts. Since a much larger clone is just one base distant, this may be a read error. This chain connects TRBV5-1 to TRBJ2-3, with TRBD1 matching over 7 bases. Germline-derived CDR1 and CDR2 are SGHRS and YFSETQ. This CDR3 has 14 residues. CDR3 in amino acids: CASSLFVGTDTRYF. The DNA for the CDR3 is TGCGCCAGCAGCTTGTTTGTTGGGACAGATACGCGGTATTTT.

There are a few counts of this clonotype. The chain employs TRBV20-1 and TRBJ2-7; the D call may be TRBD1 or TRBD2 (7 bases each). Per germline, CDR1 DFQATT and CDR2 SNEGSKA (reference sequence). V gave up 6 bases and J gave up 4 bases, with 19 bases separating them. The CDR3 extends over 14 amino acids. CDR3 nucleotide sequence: TGCAGTGCCCGGGGGGACAGTCCCGGATACGAGCAGTACTTC. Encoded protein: CSARGDSPGYEQYF.

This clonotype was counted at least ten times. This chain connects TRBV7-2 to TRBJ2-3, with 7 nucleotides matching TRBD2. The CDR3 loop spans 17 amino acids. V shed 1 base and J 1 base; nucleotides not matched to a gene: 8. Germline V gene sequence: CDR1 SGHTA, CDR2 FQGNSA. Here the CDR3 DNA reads TGTGCCAGCAGCTTAGTCGGCGCGGGAGCCGGCACAGATACGCAGTATTTT. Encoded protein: CASSLVGAGAGTDTQYF.

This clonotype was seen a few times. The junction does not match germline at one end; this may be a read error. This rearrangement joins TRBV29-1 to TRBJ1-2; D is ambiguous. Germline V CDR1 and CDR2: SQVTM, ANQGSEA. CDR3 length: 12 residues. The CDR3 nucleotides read TGCAGCGTCCGGGAGGGCGAGAGATTTCCCGAATTC. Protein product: CSVREGERFPEF.

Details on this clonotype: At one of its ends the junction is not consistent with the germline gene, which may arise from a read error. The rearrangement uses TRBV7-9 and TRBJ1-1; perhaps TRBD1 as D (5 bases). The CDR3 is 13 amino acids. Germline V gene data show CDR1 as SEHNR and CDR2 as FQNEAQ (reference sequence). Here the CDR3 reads CASSLERGTGAFF. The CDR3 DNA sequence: TGTGCCAGCAGCTTAGAAAGGGGCACTGGAGCTTTCTTT.

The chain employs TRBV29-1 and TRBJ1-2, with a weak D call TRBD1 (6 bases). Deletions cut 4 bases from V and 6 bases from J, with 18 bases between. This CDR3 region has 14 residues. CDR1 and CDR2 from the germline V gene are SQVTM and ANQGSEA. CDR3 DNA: TGCAGCGTTGGGGGGCTCGGGCAGGGGCATGGCTACACCTTC. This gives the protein CSVGGLGQGHGYTF.

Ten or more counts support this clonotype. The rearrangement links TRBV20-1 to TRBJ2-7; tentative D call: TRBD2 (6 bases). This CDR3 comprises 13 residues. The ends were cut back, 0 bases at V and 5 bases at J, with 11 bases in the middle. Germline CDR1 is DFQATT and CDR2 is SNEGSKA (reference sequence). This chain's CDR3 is CSARDVGGDEQYF. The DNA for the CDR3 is TGCAGTGCTAGAGATGTGGGGGGTGACGAGCAGTACTTC.

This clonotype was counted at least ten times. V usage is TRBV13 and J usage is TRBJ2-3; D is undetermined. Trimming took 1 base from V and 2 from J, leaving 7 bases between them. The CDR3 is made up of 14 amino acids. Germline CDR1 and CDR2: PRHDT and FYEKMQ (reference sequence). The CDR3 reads CASSLEGDTDTQYF. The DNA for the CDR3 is TGTGCCAGCAGCTTAGAAGGAGACACAGATACGCAGTATTTT.

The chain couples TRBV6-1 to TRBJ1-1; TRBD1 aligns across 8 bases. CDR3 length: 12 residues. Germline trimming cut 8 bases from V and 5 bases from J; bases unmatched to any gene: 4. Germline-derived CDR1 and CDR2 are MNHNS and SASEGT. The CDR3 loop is CASCRQGTEAFF. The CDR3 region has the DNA TGTGCCAGCTGTAGACAGGGGACTGAAGCTTTCTTT.

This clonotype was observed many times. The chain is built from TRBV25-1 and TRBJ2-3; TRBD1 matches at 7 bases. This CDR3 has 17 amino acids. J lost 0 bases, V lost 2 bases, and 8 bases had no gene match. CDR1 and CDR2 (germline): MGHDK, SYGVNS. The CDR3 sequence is CASSEVDREPSTDTQYF. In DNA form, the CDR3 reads TGTGCCAGCAGTGAAGTCGACAGGGAACCTAGCACAGATACGCAGTATTTT.